The 25 T cell receptor beta chains in this list originate from one sample, sequenced in a study of shared clonotypes between healthy human individuals. Profiled with immunoSEQ multiplex PCR; TCRdb holds only in-frame clones, not every one. This table has 1 million to 1.3 million clones, 75% to 80% appearing once. Input material: memory CD4+ T cells from PBMCs. Subset: CD45RA-negative fraction. All receptors derive from a man between 18 and 29 years old in good health. Some clones in this sample may be carry-over from other donors' samples.

The gene calls are TRBV6-1 and TRBJ2-7; D gene unclear. Trimming pared 5 bases from V and 0 bases from J, leaving 11 bases between. Germline V CDR1 and CDR2: MNHNS, SASEGT. The CDR3 covers 14 residues. This CDR3 reads CASSSPGLSYEQYF. For the CDR3, the DNA is TGTGCCAGCAGTTCCCCGGGTCTCTCCTACGAGCAGTACTTC.

This clone was seen once. Given a much more abundant clone one base away, this may be a read error. This chain uses TRBV25-1 with TRBJ2-1; 11 positions agree with TRBD2. V was clipped by 1 base and J by 11 bases; unmatched bases: 10. CDR1 and CDR2 (germline): MGHDK, SYGVNS. The CDR3 sequence is 16 residues long. The CDR3 is CASSEWGTSGLNKQFF. For the CDR3, the DNA is TGTGCCAGCAGTGAATGGGGGACTAGCGGTCTTAATAAGCAGTTCTTC.

This clone was detected once. This chain connects TRBV18 to TRBJ2-1; 7 nucleotides align to TRBD1. The V segment lost 3 bases and the J segment 0 bases; nucleotides outside the gene matches: 14. This CDR3 spans 19 amino acids. Germline V gene lookup returns CDR1 KGHSH and CDR2 LQKENI. CDR3 protein: CASSPGQLLSSSSYNEQFF. The CDR3 region has the DNA TGTGCCAGCTCACCGGGACAGCTATTGTCATCCAGCTCCTACAATGAGCAGTTCTTC.

V is TRBV28 and J is TRBJ2-3; 11 bases match TRBD2. The CDR3 length is 16 residues. Germline V lookup: CDR1 MDHEN, CDR2 SYDVKM. After removal of 10 bases from V and 4 bases from J, the junction contained 13 bases not matched to a gene. The CDR3 sequence is CANSRGSGRAADTQYF. CDR3 sequence (DNA): TGTGCCAACTCGAGAGGTAGCGGGAGGGCCGCAGATACGCAGTATTTT. Based on the CDR3 plus reference TRBV28 and TRBJ2-3, the full variable domain is DVKVTQSSRYLVKRTGEKVFLECVQDMDHENMFWYRQDPGLGLRLIYFSYDVKMKEKGDIPEGYSVSREKKERFSLILESASTNQTSMYLCANSRGSGRAADTQYFGPGTRLTVL.

The gene calls are TRBV28 and TRBJ1-5, with TRBD1 as a possible D gene (6 bases). The CDR3 covers 14 residues. CDR1 is MDHEN and CDR2 is SYDVKM in the germline V gene. The V gene lost 8 bases and the J gene lost 4 bases, with 15 bases spanning the gap. The CDR3 spells CASAQTGRNQPQHF. The CDR3 coding sequence is TGTGCCAGCGCGCAAACAGGGAGAAATCAGCCCCAGCATTTT.

The chain uses TRBV30 and TRBJ1-2; D uncertain. The germline gives CDR1 GTSNPN, CDR2 SVGIG (reference sequence). V was clipped by 0 bases and J by 5 bases, with 13 bases between them. The CDR3 spans 14 residues. The CDR3 nucleotides are TGTGCCTGGAGTGTTGACCGACGTTCTTATGGCTACACCTTC. This translates into CAWSVDRRSYGYTF.

A word on this clone: This same CDR3 is encoded by further DNA sequences in the sample. The J gene is TRBJ2-3, the V gene TRBV5-1; 9 bases are a match to TRBD2. V lost 1 base, J lost 3 bases, and 3 bases stayed unmatched. Per germline, CDR1 SGHRS and CDR2 YFSETQ. The CDR3 is made up of 15 amino acids. CDR3 region: CASSLRAGGTDTQYF. DNA for the CDR3: TGCGCCAGCAGCTTGAGGGCGGGAGGGACAGATACGCAGTATTTT.

This clone turned up a few times. At one boundary the junction diverges from the germline segment, which might be a read error. The chain links TRBV9 to TRBJ2-2; D is ambiguous. Germline values: CDR1 SGDLS, CDR2 YYNGEE. The CDR3 is 13 amino acids. CDR3 nucleotide sequence: TGTGCCAGCAGCGAATTGAACACCTGGGAGCTGTTTTTT. Its translation is CASSELNTWELFF.

This clone turned up a few times. This chain connects TRBV28 to TRBJ1-1; a weak D match, TRBD1 (5 bases). Germline V CDR1 and CDR2: MDHEN, SYDVKM. The CDR3 covers 15 residues. The V end lost 4 bases, the J end lost 10 bases, and 22 bases lay between the germline ends. CDR3 amino acids: CASSSPYTGGRGAFF. CDR3 coding DNA: TGTGCCAGCAGTTCACCCTATACAGGAGGCAGAGGAGCTTTCTTT.

V usage is TRBV28 and J usage is TRBJ2-3; D possibly corresponds to TRBD2 (6 bases). Trimming took 5 bases from V and 0 from J, leaving 15 bases between them. Looked up from germline, CDR1 is MDHEN and CDR2 is SYDVKM. CDR3 length equals 16 residues. The CDR3 protein is CASSPLFRESTDTQYF. The CDR3 region has the DNA TGTGCCAGCAGTCCCCTCTTTCGGGAGAGCACAGATACGCAGTATTTT.

The CDR3 spells CASSLPGAYNEQFF. The CDR3 DNA is TGTGCCAGCAGCCTACCCGGGGCCTACAATGAGCAGTTCTTC. The rearrangement uses TRBV5-4 and TRBJ2-1; TRBD2 might be the D (5 bases). CDR1 SGHNT and CDR2 YYREEE come from the germline V gene (reference sequence). The CDR3 covers 14 residues. The ends were cut back, 4 bases at V and 2 bases at J, with 10 bases in the middle.

This sequence joins TRBV5-4 and TRBJ1-1; tentative D call: TRBD1 (6 bases). The CDR3 consists of 15 residues. V lost 0 bases and J 1 base, leaving 10 bases between the germline ends. Germline CDR1 is SGHNT and CDR2 is YYREEE (reference sequence). This CDR3 is CASSLGRGQNTEAFF. CDR3 sequence (DNA): TGTGCCAGCAGCTTGGGCAGGGGCCAGAACACTGAAGCTTTCTTT.

In DNA, the CDR3 is TGTGCCAGCAGCCCCTACGGGCCGATAAGGGGAGGCTACACCTTC. Translated: CASSPYGPIRGGYTF. The rearrangement joins TRBV5-6 to TRBJ1-2; possible D gene TRBD1, 5 bases. Germline V gene lookup returns CDR1 SGHDT and CDR2 YYEEEE. Trimming left V 4 bases short and J 8 bases short, with 21 bases between. The CDR3 runs to 15 residues.

This clone was seen more than once but under ten times. The rearrangement uses TRBV7-9 and TRBJ2-1; D possibly uses TRBD1 or TRBD2 (5 bases each). V was trimmed by 3 bases and J by 9 bases, leaving 12 bases between them. The CDR3 is made up of 13 amino acids. Per the germline V gene, CDR1 is SEHNR and CDR2 is FQNEAQ (reference sequence). This chain's CDR3 is CASSLMGEGEQFF. The CDR3 DNA follows: TGTGCCAGCAGCTTGATGGGGGAAGGTGAGCAGTTCTTC.

The chain carries TRBV6-5 and TRBJ2-1; D is uncertain. In germline, CDR1 is MNHEY, CDR2 SVGAGI. This CDR3 is built from 11 residues. With 8 bases removed from V and 4 bases from J, the gap between germline ends came to 6 bases. The CDR3 sequence: CASALYNEQFF. CDR3 DNA: TGTGCCAGCGCCCTTTACAATGAGCAGTTCTTC.

This sequence joins TRBV5-1 and TRBJ2-5, with TRBD2 matching over 9 bases. Germline lookup yields CDR1 SGHRS and CDR2 YFSETQ. The V and J ends lost 4 bases and 1 base, in that order; junction bases with no gene match: 2. The CDR3 is 14 residues long. Here the CDR3 DNA reads TGCGCCAGCAGCCCGACTAGCGGCCAAGAGACCCAGTACTTC. Translated, it gives CASSPTSGQETQYF.

The J gene is TRBJ1-3, the V gene TRBV30; D might be TRBD1 (6 bases). V shed 1 base and J shed 2 bases, with 6 bases lying between them. In germline, CDR1 is GTSNPN, CDR2 SVGIG (reference sequence). The CDR3 has 13 residues. The CDR3 DNA reads as TGTGCCTGGAGTGGGACAGCTGGAAACACCATATATTTT. This gives the protein CAWSGTAGNTIYF.

The chain uses TRBV7-2 and TRBJ2-3; 7 bases line up with TRBD1. V was pared by 4 bases and J by 3 bases, with 7 bases of the junction left unmatched. Germline loops: CDR1 SGHTA, CDR2 FQGNSA. The CDR3 is 15 amino acids. Here the CDR3 DNA reads TGTGCCAGCAGCTCGACAGGGCTGGGTACAGATACGCAGTATTTT. It yields the protein CASSSTGLGTDTQYF.

V usage is TRBV6-1 and J usage is TRBJ2-6; D may match TRBD1 or TRBD2 (6 bases each). The CDR3 runs 17 residues. Germline V gene data show CDR1 as MNHNS and CDR2 as SASEGT. With 5 bases removed from V and 0 bases from J, the gap between germline ends came to 14 bases. CDR3 loop: CASSKGGLVSGANVLTF. The CDR3, as DNA: TGTGCCAGCAGTAAAGGGGGGCTTGTCTCTGGGGCCAACGTCCTGACTTTC.

This clone occurred a few times. The CDR3 nucleotides read TGTGCCAGCAGCCTCGGGACCTTCTCTGGAAACACCATATATTTT. Protein: CASSLGTFSGNTIYF. The gene calls are TRBV7-3 and TRBJ1-3; D may be TRBD1 (5 bases). V was clipped by 5 bases and J by 0 bases, with 11 bases between them. The CDR3 has 15 residues. The germline V gene encodes CDR1 SGHTA and CDR2 FQGTGA.

The V gene is TRBV2, the J gene TRBJ1-1; the D is unclear. Deletions cut 4 bases from V and 7 bases from J, with 16 bases between. The CDR3 is 14 amino acids. The germline V gene has CDR1 SNHLY and CDR2 FYNNEI. CDR3 sequence: CASSAKAGESEAFF. CDR3 in DNA: TGTGCCAGCAGTGCTAAGGCCGGCGAAAGTGAAGCTTTCTTT.

The chain employs TRBV5-4 and TRBJ2-5, with a weak D call TRBD2 (5 bases). The CDR3 length is 13 residues. With 4 bases removed from V and 2 bases from J, the gap between germline ends came to 9 bases. CDR1 and CDR2 from the germline V gene are SGHNT and YYREEE (reference sequence). CDR3 loop: CASSPPGQETQYF. In nucleotides, the CDR3 is TGTGCCAGCAGCCCACCGGGGCAAGAGACCCAGTACTTC. The whole variable domain, filled in from reference TRBV5-4 and TRBJ2-5, reads ETGVTQSPTHLIKTRGQQVTLRCSSQSGHNTVSWYQQALGQGPQFIFQYYREEENGRGNFPPRFSGLQFPNYSSELNVNALELDDSALYLCASSPPGQETQYFGPGTRLLVL.

V gene TRBV6-5 combines with J gene TRBJ1-5; D not resolved. CDR1 MNHEY and CDR2 SVGAGI come from the germline V gene. The CDR3 contains 14 residues. V gave up 0 bases and J gave up 6 bases, with 9 bases separating them. The CDR3: CASSYSGVAQPQHF. In nucleotides, the CDR3 is TGTGCCAGCAGTTACTCCGGGGTTGCTCAGCCCCAGCATTTT.

This chain connects TRBV5-1 to TRBJ2-7; 8 nucleotides align to TRBD2. The CDR3 sequence is 14 residues long. Germline lookup yields CDR1 SGHRS and CDR2 YFSETQ. After removal of 6 bases from V and 3 bases from J, the junction contained 8 bases not matched to a gene. The CDR3 sequence is CASTRTSSSYEQYF. CDR3 bases: TGCGCCAGCACAAGGACTAGCAGCAGCTACGAGCAGTACTTC.

This clone has a handful of counts. V usage is TRBV28 and J usage is TRBJ1-5, with 7 positions matching TRBD1. V shed 5 bases, J shed 3 bases, and the junction held 7 bases outside the gene matches. This CDR3 has 15 residues. The germline gives CDR1 MDHEN, CDR2 SYDVKM. The CDR3 reads CASSMNRGPNQPQHF. The CDR3 DNA reads as TGTGCCAGCAGTATGAACAGGGGCCCCAATCAGCCCCAGCATTTT.